The sequence of this T cell receptor (beta chain) was determined in a study of blood T cell repertoires in COVID-19. Germline assignment: CDR1 SGHTA and CDR2 FQGNSA. CDR3 size: 14 residues. V was pared by 7 bases and J by 1 base, with 13 bases between. In the original workflow: Using reference gene primer amplification, nucleated cell counts were estimated. The method was immunoSEQ multiplex PCR; TCRdb's version includes in-frame clones alone and lacks a portion of them. V, J and clone size reflect that table, while D and trimming were determined from the DNA. The table records roughly 250,000 clones, about nine tenths of them present only once.

The sequenced sample was peripheral blood. The origin of this receptor is a woman aged 25 to 39 with COVID-19, enrolled during active disease. This chain joins TRBV7-2 and TRBJ1-2; TRBD1 is a possible D gene (5 bases). CDR3 coding DNA: TGTGCCAGCACCCTAAGTCAGGGTAACTATGGCTACACCTTC. It is translated as CASTLSQGNYGYTF.